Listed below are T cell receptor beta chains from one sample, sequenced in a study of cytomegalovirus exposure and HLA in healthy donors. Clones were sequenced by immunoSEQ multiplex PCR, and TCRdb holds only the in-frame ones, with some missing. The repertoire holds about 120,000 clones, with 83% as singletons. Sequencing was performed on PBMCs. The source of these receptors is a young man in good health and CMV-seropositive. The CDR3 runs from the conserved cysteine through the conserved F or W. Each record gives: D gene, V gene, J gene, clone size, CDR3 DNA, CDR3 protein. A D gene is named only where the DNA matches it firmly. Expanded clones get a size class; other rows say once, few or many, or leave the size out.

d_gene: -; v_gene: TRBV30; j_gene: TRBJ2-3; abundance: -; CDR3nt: TGTGCCTGGAGTCTGACTAGCACAGATACGCAGTATTTT; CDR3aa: CAWSLTSTDTQYF
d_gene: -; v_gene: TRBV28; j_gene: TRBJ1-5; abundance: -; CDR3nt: TGTGCCGTCTCCACGGCAGGGAAAATGCAGCCCCAGCATTTT; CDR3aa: CAVSTAGKMQPQHF
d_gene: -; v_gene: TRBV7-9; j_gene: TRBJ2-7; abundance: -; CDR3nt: TGTGCCAGCAGCTCAGCTAGGGGTCAGCTTCCCTACGAGCAGTACTTC; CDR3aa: CASSSARGQLPYEQYF
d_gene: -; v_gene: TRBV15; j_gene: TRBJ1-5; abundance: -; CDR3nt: TGTGCCACCAGCAGAGATACAGGGCGCAATCAGCCCCAGCATTTT; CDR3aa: CATSRDTGRNQPQHF
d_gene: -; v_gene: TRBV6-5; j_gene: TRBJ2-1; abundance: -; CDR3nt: TGTGCCAGCAGTTACATCAGGGTCAGCTCCTACAATGAGCAGTTCTTC; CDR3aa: CASSYIRVSSYNEQFF
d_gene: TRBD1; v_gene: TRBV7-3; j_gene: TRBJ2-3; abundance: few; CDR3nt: TGTGCCAGCAGCTTAAGAGGGGGCGGAGATACGCAGTATTTT; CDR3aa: CASSLRGGGDTQYF
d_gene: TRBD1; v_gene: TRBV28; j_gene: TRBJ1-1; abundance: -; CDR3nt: TGTGCCAGCAGTTCTCATACAGGGGGGAACACTGAAGCTTTCTTT; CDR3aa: CASSSHTGGNTEAFF
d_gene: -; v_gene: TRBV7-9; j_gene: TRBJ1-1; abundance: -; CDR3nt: TGTGCCAGCAGCCCCACAGCTAACACTGAAGCTTTCTTT; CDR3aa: CASSPTANTEAFF
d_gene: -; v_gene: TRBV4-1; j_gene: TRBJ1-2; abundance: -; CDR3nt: TGCGCCAGCAGCCAAGAACCGGGAATGGTCGCAGGGGCATTGAATGGCTACACCTTC; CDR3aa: CASSQEPGMVAGALNGYTF
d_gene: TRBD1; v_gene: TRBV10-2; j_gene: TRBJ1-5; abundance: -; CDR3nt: TGCGCCAGCAACGGACAGGGGGCTTCAAATCAGCCCCAGCATTTT; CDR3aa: CASNGQGASNQPQHF
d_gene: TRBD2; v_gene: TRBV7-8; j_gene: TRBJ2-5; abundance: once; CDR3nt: TGTGCCAGCAGCTTACAAGTCCCGGGACTAGCGGGTCAAGAGACCCAGTACTTC; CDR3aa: CASSLQVPGLAGQETQYF
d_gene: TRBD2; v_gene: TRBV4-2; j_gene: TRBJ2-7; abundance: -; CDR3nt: TGTGCCAGCAGCCAAGGGATCGGGGGGACCTACGAGCAGTACTTC; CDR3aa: CASSQGIGGTYEQYF
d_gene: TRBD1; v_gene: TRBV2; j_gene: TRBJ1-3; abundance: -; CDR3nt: TGTGCCAGCAGTGATTCGAGATCTCAGGCACAGGGGATCATCTCTGGAAACACCATATATTTT; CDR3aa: CASSDSRSQAQGIISGNTIYF
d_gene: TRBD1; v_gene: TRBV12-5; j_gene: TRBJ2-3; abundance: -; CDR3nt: TGTGCTAGTTCTCCAGACCGGACAGGGGGGACAGATACGCAGTATTTT; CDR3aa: CASSPDRTGGTDTQYF
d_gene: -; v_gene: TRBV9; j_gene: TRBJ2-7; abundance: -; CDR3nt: TGTGCCAGCAGCGCCACTTCGGGCGAGCAGTACTTC; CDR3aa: CASSATSGEQYF
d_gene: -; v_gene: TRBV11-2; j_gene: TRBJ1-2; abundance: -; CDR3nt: TGTGCCAGCAGCTTAGATGGAGGGATAGGCTATGGCTACACCTTC; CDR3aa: CASSLDGGIGYGYTF
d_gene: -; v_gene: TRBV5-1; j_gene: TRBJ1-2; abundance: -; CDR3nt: TGCGCCAGCAGCTTAGGGCTGGGGGCCAGCTATGGCTACACCTTC; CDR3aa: CASSLGLGASYGYTF
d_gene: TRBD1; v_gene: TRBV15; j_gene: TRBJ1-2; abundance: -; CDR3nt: TGTGCCACCAGCACCGGGGACAGGGGTAACGGCTACACCTTC; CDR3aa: CATSTGDRGNGYTF
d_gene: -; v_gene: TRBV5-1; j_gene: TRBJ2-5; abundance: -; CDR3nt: TGCGCCAGCAGCTTGGGTCGAACGGGTGCCTTGATGACCCAGTACTTC; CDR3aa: CASSLGRTGALMTQYF
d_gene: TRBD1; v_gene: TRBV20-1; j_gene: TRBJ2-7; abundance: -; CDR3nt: TGCAGTGCTTACAGGGGGCACGAGCAGTACTTC; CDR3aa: CSAYRGHEQYF
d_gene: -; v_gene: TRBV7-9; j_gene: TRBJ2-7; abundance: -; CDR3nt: TGTGCCAGCAGCTTAGTACAGTCCTACGAGCAGTACTTC; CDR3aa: CASSLVQSYEQYF
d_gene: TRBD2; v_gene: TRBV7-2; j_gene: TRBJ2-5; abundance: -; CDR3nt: TGTGCCAGCAGCTATCTAGCGGGGGGCGGGGAGACCCAGTACTTC; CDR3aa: CASSYLAGGGETQYF
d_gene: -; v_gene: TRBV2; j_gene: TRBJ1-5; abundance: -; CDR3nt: TGTGCCAGCAGTGAAGTCGGGCAGCCCCAGCATTTT; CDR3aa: CASSEVGQPQHF
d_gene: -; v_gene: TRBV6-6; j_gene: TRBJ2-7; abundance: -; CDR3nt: TGTGCCAGCACCCTCGGGACACGGGATGACGAGCAGTACTTC; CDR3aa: CASTLGTRDDEQYF
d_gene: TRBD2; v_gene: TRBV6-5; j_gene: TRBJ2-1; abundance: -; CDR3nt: TGTGCCAGCAGCCGGACTAGCGGGGATTACAATGAGCAGTTCTTC; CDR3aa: CASSRTSGDYNEQFF
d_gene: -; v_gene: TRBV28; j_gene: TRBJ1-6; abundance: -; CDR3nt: TGTGCCAGCACTGAGCCACCGGAGGCAGGCTATTCACCCCTCCACTTT; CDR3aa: CASTEPPEAGYSPLHF
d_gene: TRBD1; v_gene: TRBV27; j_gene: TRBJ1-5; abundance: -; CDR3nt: TGTGCCAGCAGTCGACAGGGAGCGAATCAGCCCCAGCATTTT; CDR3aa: CASSRQGANQPQHF
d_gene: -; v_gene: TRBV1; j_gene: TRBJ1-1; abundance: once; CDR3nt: TGCACCAGCAGCCAACGGGACAGGGGGTGTCTTACCGATACGAACACTGAAGCTTTCTTT; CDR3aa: CTSSQRDRGCLTDTNTEAFF
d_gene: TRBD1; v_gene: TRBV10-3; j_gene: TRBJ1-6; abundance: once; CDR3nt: TGTGCCATCAGTGACGCTGGACAGGGATATTCACCCCTCCACTTT; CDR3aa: CAISDAGQGYSPLHF
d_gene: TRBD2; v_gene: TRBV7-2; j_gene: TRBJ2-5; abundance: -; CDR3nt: TGTGCCAGCAGCTTAGGACTAGCGGGGATTTCACGCGAGACCCAGTACTTC; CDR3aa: CASSLGLAGISRETQYF
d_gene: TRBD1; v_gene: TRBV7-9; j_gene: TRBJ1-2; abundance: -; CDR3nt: TGTGCCAGCAGCTACGGACAGGGTAATGGCTACACCTTC; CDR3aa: CASSYGQGNGYTF
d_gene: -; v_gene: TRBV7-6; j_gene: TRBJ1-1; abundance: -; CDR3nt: TGTGCCAGCAGCCCCCAGACAGGCCCGAGGACTGAAGCTTTCTTT; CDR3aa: CASSPQTGPRTEAFF
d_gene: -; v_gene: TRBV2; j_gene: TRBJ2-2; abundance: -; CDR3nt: TGTGCCAGCAGTGTTCCCCTTACCGGGGAGCTGTTTTTT; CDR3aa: CASSVPLTGELFF
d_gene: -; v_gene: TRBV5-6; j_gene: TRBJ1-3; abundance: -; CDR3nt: TGTGCCAGCAGCGTATACTCCAGGGTGGAGGGAAACACCATATATTTT; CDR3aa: CASSVYSRVEGNTIYF
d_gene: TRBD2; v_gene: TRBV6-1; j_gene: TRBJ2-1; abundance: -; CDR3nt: TGTGCCAGCAGTGATTCGACTAGCGGGTCGAGTGAGCAGTTCTTC; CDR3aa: CASSDSTSGSSEQFF
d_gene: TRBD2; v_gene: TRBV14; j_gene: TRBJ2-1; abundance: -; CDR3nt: TGTGCCAGCAGTCGCGGGGGGCCGATCAATGAGCAGTTCTTC; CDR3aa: CASSRGGPINEQFF
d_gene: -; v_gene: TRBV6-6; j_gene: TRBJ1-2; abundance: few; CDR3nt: TGTGCCAGCAGTGGACAGCGAGGAGCTGATCTCTATGGCTACACCTTC; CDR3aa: CASSGQRGADLYGYTF
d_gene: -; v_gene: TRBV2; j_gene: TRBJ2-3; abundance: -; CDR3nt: TGTGCCAGCAGTGAAGCGGGGGGGGCTGGCACAGATACGCAGTATTTT; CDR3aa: CASSEAGGAGTDTQYF
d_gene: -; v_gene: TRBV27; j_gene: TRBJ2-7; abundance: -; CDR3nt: TGTGCCAGCAGTTTAAATCAATACGAGCAGTACTTC; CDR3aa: CASSLNQYEQYF
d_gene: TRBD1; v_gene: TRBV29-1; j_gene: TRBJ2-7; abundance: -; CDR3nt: TGCAGCGGCCGGGACAGGGGATACGAGCAGTACTTC; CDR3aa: CSGRDRGYEQYF
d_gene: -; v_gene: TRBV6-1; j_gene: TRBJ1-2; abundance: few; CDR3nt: TGTGCCAGCAGTGCCGCCCTTTGGACAGACTATGGCTACACCTTC; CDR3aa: CASSAALWTDYGYTF
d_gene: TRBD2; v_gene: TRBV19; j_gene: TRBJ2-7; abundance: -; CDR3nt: TGTGCCAGTACCAGCGGGGGCTTCAACGAGCAGTACTTC; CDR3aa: CASTSGGFNEQYF
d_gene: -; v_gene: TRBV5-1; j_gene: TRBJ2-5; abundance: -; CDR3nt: TGCGCCAGCAGCTTGGATCCAGGGGGGCAAGATCGGACCCAGTACTTC; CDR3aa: CASSLDPGGQDRTQYF
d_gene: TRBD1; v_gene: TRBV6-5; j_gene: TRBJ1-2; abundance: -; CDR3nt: TGTGCCAGCAGTTACTCCCGGGACAGGGGTGGCTACACCTTC; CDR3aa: CASSYSRDRGGYTF
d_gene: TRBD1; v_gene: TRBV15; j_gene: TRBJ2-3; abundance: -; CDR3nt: TGTGCCACCAGTTACACAGGGGCTAGCACAGATACGCAGTATTTT; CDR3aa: CATSYTGASTDTQYF
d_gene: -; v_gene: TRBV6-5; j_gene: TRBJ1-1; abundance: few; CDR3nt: TGTGCCAGCAGTTACCTCGGGGTCTCGGAGGCTTTCTTT; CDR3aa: CASSYLGVSEAFF